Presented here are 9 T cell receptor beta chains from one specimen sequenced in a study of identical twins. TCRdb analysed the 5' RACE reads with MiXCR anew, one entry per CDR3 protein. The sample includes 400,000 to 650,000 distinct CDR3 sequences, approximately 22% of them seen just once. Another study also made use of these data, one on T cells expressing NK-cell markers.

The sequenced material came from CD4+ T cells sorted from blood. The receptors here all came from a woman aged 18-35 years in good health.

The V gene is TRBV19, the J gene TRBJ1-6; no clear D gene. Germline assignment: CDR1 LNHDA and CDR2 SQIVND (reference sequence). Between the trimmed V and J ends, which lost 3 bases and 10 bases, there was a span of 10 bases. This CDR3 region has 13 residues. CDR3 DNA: TGTGCCAGTAGTATGGGGTTAGGGTCACCCCTCCACTTT. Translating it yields CASSMGLGSPLHF.

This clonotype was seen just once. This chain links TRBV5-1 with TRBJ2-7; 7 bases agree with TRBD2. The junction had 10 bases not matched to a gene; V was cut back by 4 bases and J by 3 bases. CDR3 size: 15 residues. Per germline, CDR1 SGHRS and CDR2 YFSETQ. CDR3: CASSLLPGGDYEQYF. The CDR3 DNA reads TGCGCCAGCAGCCTCCTCCCTGGGGGGGACTACGAGCAGTACTTC.

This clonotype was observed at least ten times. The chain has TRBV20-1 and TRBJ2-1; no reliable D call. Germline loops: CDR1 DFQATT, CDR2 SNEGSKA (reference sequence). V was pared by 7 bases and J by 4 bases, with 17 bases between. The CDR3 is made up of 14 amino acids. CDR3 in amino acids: CSVPLDGRYNEQFF. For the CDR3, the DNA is TGCAGTGTTCCGCTGGACGGACGATACAATGAGCAGTTCTTC.

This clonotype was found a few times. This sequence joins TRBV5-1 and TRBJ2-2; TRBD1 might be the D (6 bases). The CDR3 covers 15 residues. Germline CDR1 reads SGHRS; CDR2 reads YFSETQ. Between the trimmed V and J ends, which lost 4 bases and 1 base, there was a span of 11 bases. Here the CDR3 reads CASSPLQGNTGELFF. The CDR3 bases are TGCGCCAGCAGCCCACTACAGGGGAACACCGGGGAGCTGTTTTTT.

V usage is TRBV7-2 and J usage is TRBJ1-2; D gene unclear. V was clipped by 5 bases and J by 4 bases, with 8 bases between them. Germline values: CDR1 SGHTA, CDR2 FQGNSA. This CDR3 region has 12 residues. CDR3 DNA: TGTGCCAGCAGCGATTACAGCTATGGCTACACCTTC. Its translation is CASSDYSYGYTF.

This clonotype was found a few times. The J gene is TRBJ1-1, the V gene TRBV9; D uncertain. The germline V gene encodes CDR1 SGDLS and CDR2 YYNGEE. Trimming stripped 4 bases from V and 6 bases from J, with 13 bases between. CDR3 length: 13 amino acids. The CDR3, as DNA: TGTGCCAGCAGCCCTGACCCTGGGGCTGAAGCTTTCTTT. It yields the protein CASSPDPGAEAFF.

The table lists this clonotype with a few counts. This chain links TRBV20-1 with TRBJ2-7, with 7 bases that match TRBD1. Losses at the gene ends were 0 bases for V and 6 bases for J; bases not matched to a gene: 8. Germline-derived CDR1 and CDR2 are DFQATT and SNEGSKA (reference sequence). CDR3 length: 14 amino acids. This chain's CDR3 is CSARDGTAGLEQYF. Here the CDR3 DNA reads TGCAGTGCTAGAGATGGGACAGCAGGCCTCGAGCAGTACTTC.

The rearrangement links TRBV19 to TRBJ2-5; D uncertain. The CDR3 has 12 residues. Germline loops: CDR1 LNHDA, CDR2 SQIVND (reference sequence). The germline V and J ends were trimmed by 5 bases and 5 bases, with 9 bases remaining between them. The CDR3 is CASSRPPETQYF. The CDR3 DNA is TGTGCCAGTAGTCGCCCTCCGGAGACCCAGTACTTC.

The CDR3 reads CASSEPLPVIQYF. Here the CDR3 DNA reads TGTGCCAGCAGTGAACCCCTGCCTGTCATTCAGTACTTC. The rearrangement uses TRBV2 and TRBJ2-4; D is unresolved. Germline V gene lookup returns CDR1 SNHLY and CDR2 FYNNEI. CDR3 size: 13 residues. Trimming cost V 2 bases and J 9 bases, with 11 bases left between them.